These T cell receptor beta chains were read from a single sample in a study of blood T cell repertoires in COVID-19. Here immunoSEQ multiplex PCR was the method, and the copy in TCRdb shows in-frame clones only, minus some. The sample holds 100,000 or so clones, around 84% seen once. The material sequenced was peripheral blood. The source is a woman aged 70 to 79 with active or convalescent COVID-19. Each CDR3 is given with its conserved first and last residue. The order of the fields is D gene, J gene, clone size, V gene, CDR3 DNA, CDR3 protein. A D gene is named only where the DNA matches it firmly. For some rows the clone size is stated as once, few or many, or as a class when expanded; others skip it.

.,TRBJ2-1,.,TRBV3-1/TRBV3-2,TGTGCCAGCAGCCCAGACAGATACAATGAGCAGTTCTTC,CASSPDRYNEQFF
.,TRBJ2-5,.,TRBV2,TGTGCCAGCAACGAGGTCGGAGAGACCCAGTACTTC,CASNEVGETQYF
.,TRBJ1-3,few,TRBV29-1,TGCAGCGTTGTGGTCGTAGCACCTGGAAACACCATATATTTT,CSVVVVAPGNTIYF
.,TRBJ2-3,.,TRBV11-3,TGTGCCAGCAAAGGGGGGGGCCCAGATACGCAGTATTTT,CASKGGGPDTQYF
.,TRBJ2-5,.,TRBV28,TGTGCCAGCAGGCACCGGGACACACTCCAAGAGACCCAGTACTTC,CASRHRDTLQETQYF
.,TRBJ1-4,.,TRBV29-1,TGCAGCGCTACTGGACAGCCGAATGAAAAACTGTTTTTT,CSATGQPNEKLFF
TRBD2,TRBJ2-2,.,TRBV11-3,TGTGCCAGCAGCTTAGGACTAGCGTTGAACGGGGAGCTGTTTTTT,CASSLGLALNGELFF
TRBD1,TRBJ2-3,.,TRBV6-1,TGTGCCAGCAGTGATCGGGACAGATCTAGCACAGATACGCAGTATTTT,CASSDRDRSSTDTQYF
TRBD2,TRBJ2-1,.,TRBV9,TGTGCCAGCAGCGGGGACGGGACTAGCGTTGAGCAGTTCTTC,CASSGDGTSVEQFF
.,TRBJ1-5,.,TRBV19,TGTGCCAGTAGTATAGATCCCTTCGGGGGTACCCATCAGCCCCAGCATTTT,CASSIDPFGGTHQPQHF
.,TRBJ2-3,.,TRBV6-5,TGTGCCAGCAGAAGGACAGGCACAGATACGCAGTATTTT,CASRRTGTDTQYF
TRBD1,TRBJ2-2,.,TRBV6-5,TGTGCCAGCAGTTCAGAGCGGACAGGGGGAACCGGGGAGCTGTTTTTT,CASSSERTGGTGELFF
.,TRBJ2-5,.,TRBV9,TGTGCCAGCAGCGTAGCGGGGGATTTCCAAGAGACCCAGTACTTC,CASSVAGDFQETQYF
.,TRBJ2-1,.,TRBV9,TGTGCCAGCGCAGGGCGGGACTCCTACAATGAGCAGTTCTTC,CASAGRDSYNEQFF
.,TRBJ1-3,.,TRBV21-1,TGTGCCAGCAGCCTCAAGGGGGCCCCGGAAAGTTCTGGAAACACCATATATTTT,CASSLKGAPESSGNTIYF
TRBD2,TRBJ2-7,few,TRBV28,TGTGCCAGCAGGGGAGGGTCCTACGAGCAGTACTTC,CASRGGSYEQYF
.,TRBJ1-5,.,TRBV6-4,TGTGCCAGCAGTGACGGCACAGGGAAATGGCGCTACAATCAGCCCCAGCATTTT,CASSDGTGKWRYNQPQHF
TRBD2,TRBJ2-1,.,TRBV20-1,TGCAGTGCTAGTATTCCACTAGCGGGATACAATGAGCAGTTCTTC,CSASIPLAGYNEQFF
TRBD2,TRBJ2-5,.,TRBV5-1,TGCGCCAGCAGCGCAAGCGGGGATGGAATACAGACCCAGTACTTC,CASSASGDGIQTQYF
.,TRBJ1-5,.,TRBV7-2,TGTGCCAGCAGCTTAGCGGCGGACTTCGTTCAGCCCCAGCATTTT,CASSLAADFVQPQHF
.,TRBJ1-2,.,TRBV6-5,TGTGCCAGCAGTTACTCCCCGACAGAAGTCTATGGCTACACCTTC,CASSYSPTEVYGYTF
.,TRBJ2-5,.,TRBV5-5,TGTGCCAGCAGCCGCACCGGGACATACCAAGAGACCCAGTACTTC,CASSRTGTYQETQYF
TRBD1,TRBJ2-7,.,TRBV6-5,TGTGCCAGCAGTTACTCGGACAGGGGGATCTACGAGCAGTACTTC,CASSYSDRGIYEQYF
.,TRBJ2-7,.,TRBV18,TGTGCCAGCTCAGCAACTAGCTCCTACGAGCAGTACTTC,CASSATSSYEQYF
.,TRBJ1-2,once,TRBV18,TGTGCCAGCTCACCCGGCCCGGGATGGAACTATGGCTACACCTTC,CASSPGPGWNYGYTF
.,TRBJ1-2,.,TRBV23-1,TGCGCCAGCAGTCAATACAGACGGACACGGCCCTCGCGCTACACCTTC,CASSQYRRTRPSRYTF
.,TRBJ1-2,.,TRBV28,TGTGCCAGCAGTTTACGCGGATTTGAGGAGTTCTATGGCTACACCTTC,CASSLRGFEEFYGYTF